The clone carrying this T cell receptor beta chain was counted once. Original processing notes: Using reference gene primer amplification, nucleated cell counts were estimated. Sequenced by immunoSEQ multiplex PCR; TCRdb stores in-frame clones only, minus some. V, J and clone size reflect that table, while D and trimming were determined from the DNA. This table holds fewer than 150,000 clones, just over 75% found once. These data originate in a study of blood T cell repertoires in COVID-19. Study details: Samples came from the United States, Italy and Spain, spanning acute and convalescent COVID-19. T cells, B-cell-depleted T cells, or PBMCs provided the cDNA or gDNA that served as material.

The V end lost 5 bases, the J end lost 0 bases, and 17 bases lay between the germline ends. Germline V gives CDR1 SGHVS, CDR2 FQNEAQ. There are 17 residues in the CDR3. The V gene is TRBV7-8, the J gene TRBJ1-5; D not certain. The TCR sequence derives from a human donor in a cohort sampled during active COVID-19. Sequencing used peripheral blood. The CDR3 region has the DNA TGTGCCAGCAGCCCCCAGTCCCGTGAGGATAGCAATCAGCCCCAGCATTTT. Its protein is CASSPQSREDSNQPQHF.